This T cell receptor (beta chain) was profiled in a study of radiation and T cells in renal cell carcinoma. Study-wide context: Nephrectomy followed 15 Gy stereotactic body radiation by 4 weeks.

Stated time point: baseline pretreatment blood. The treatment here: 15 Gy SBRT to primary tumor, nephrectomy 4 weeks later. After SBRT, blood was collected at 2 and 4 weeks, plus baseline. The CDR3 runs 14 residues. Germline loops: CDR1 SGHTA, CDR2 FQGNSA. Trimming removed 3 bases at V and 4 bases at J, with 12 bases between. Findings and limits, study-wide: Top tumor clonotypes rose in blood 2 weeks post-radiation, then contracted. Without pretreatment biopsies, baseline tumor clonotype presence was undetermined.

This clone was observed a single time. Its antigen is still unknown. Sequencing used immunoSEQ multiplex PCR; TCRdb keeps in-frame clones, though not all of them. The sample holds 150,000 or so clones, 88% seen once. Sequences were derived from blood, sampled from a patient whose treatment included radiotherapy and nephrectomy. The sequence was obtained from a woman aged 50 to 60 with renal cell carcinoma. The genes are TRBV7-2 and TRBJ1-1; the D is unclear. As DNA, the CDR3 is TGTGCCAGCAGCTTCCCGGGGAGGGTCACTGAAGCTTTCTTT. It encodes CASSFPGRVTEAFF. The variable domain in full, completed from reference TRBV7-2 and TRBJ1-1, reads GAGVSQSPSNKVTEKGKDVELRCDPISGHTALYWYRQSLGQGLEFLIYFQGNSAPDKSGLPSDRFSAERTGGSVSTLTIQRTQQEDSAVYLCASSFPGRVTEAFFGQGTRLTVV.